These 17 T cell receptor beta chains share one sample of origin, sequenced in a study of T cells in localized non-small cell lung cancer. Clones were sequenced by immunoSEQ multiplex PCR, and TCRdb holds only the in-frame ones, with some missing. The repertoire consists of about 59,000 clones, with approximately 90% occurring once and the leading ten covering around 20%. The sample was peripheral blood, taken before any cancer treatment. These receptors were collected from a man aged 40-75 years with stage I lung adenocarcinoma.

The chain uses TRBV7-9 and TRBJ2-7, with D possibly matching TRBD1 (5 bases). The CDR3 loop spans 12 amino acids. Trimming cost V 5 bases and J 1 base, with 6 bases left between them. In germline, CDR1 is SEHNR, CDR2 FQNEAQ (reference sequence). CDR3 residues: CASSHRSYEQYF. In nucleotides, the CDR3 is TGTGCCAGCAGCCACAGGTCCTACGAGCAGTACTTC. The whole variable domain, filled in from reference TRBV7-9 and TRBJ2-7, reads DTGVSQNPRHKITKRGQNVTFRCDPISEHNRLYWYRQTLGQGPEFLTYFQNEAQLEKSRLLSDRFSAERPKGSFSTLEIQRTEQGDSAMYLCASSHRSYEQYFGPGTRLTVT.

The chain combines TRBV2 with TRBJ1-2; a possible D gene is TRBD1 (5 bases). This CDR3 spans 13 amino acids. Trimming took off 5 bases at V and 8 bases at J, with 15 bases between the two ends. The germline V gene has CDR1 SNHLY and CDR2 FYNNEI. CDR3: CASSRSGADGYTF. CDR3 DNA: TGTGCCAGCAGTCGGTCTGGGGCTGACGGCTACACCTTC.

V and J are TRBV5-5 and TRBJ2-5; the D is unclear. CDR1 and CDR2 from the germline V gene are SGHKS and YYEKEE (reference sequence). The V end was cut by 3 bases, the J end by 1 base, with 16 bases between. The CDR3 sequence is 16 residues long. CDR3 nucleotide sequence: TGTGCCAGCAGCTCAGGAGTCGAGAGCGTCCAAGAGACCCAGTACTTC. The encoded protein is CASSSGVESVQETQYF.

The rearrangement links TRBV6-5 to TRBJ2-3, with no clear D. In germline, CDR1 is MNHEY, CDR2 SVGAGI. The CDR3 length is 14 residues. V was clipped by 7 bases and J by 7 bases, with 18 bases between them. The CDR3 region is CASKRPEDVNTQYF. The CDR3 DNA sequence: TGTGCCAGCAAGCGACCAGAAGACGTAAATACGCAGTATTTT.

CDR3 in DNA: TGTGCCTGGAGTCTAACGGAGAATTCACCCCTCCACTTT. The encoded protein is CAWSLTENSPLHF. The chain is built from TRBV30 and TRBJ1-6; unclear D gene. CDR1 and CDR2 from the germline V gene are GTSNPN and SVGIG (reference sequence). CDR3 length: 13 residues. Trimming cost V 2 bases and J 7 bases, with 9 bases left between them.

The chain carries TRBV6-1 and TRBJ2-1, with D tentatively TRBD1 (6 bases). Germline loops: CDR1 MNHNS, CDR2 SASEGT. The V gene lost 5 bases and the J gene lost 9 bases, with 17 bases spanning the gap. CDR3 length equals 14 residues. This chain's CDR3 is CASSRGGLTVEQFF. CDR3 in DNA: TGTGCCAGCAGTAGAGGGGGTTTAACGGTTGAGCAGTTCTTC.

The J gene is TRBJ2-7, the V gene TRBV14; perhaps TRBD1 as D (5 bases). Per the germline V gene, CDR1 is SGHDN and CDR2 is FVKESK. V was cut by 4 bases and J by 0 bases, with 13 bases left in between. The CDR3 loop spans 15 amino acids. CDR3 loop: CASSLGRASSYEQYF. CDR3 sequence (DNA): TGTGCCAGCAGCCTAGGCAGGGCGTCCTCCTACGAGCAGTACTTC.

The chain combines TRBV5-4 with TRBJ2-3; a possible D gene is TRBD2 (6 bases). V was cut by 1 base and J by 5 bases, with 14 bases left in between. The length of the CDR3 is 15 residues. Looked up from germline, CDR1 is SGHNT and CDR2 is YYREEE (reference sequence). The CDR3 loop is CASSLTWDGGDTQYF. CDR3 DNA: TGTGCCAGCAGCTTGACATGGGACGGGGGAGATACGCAGTATTTT.

The J gene is TRBJ2-5, the V gene TRBV5-1, with 9 bases matching TRBD1. Unmatched junction bases numbered 2, after V lost 4 bases and J lost 4 bases. CDR1 is SGHRS and CDR2 is YFSETQ in the germline V gene. The CDR3 runs 13 residues. The CDR3 sequence: CASSPDRGETQYF. The CDR3 DNA is TGCGCCAGCAGCCCGGACAGGGGAGAGACCCAGTACTTC.

The gene calls are TRBV27 and TRBJ2-7, with D unresolved. The germline V gene encodes CDR1 MNHEY and CDR2 SMNVEV (reference sequence). The CDR3 sequence is 13 residues long. Deletions cut 6 bases from V and 3 bases from J, with 12 bases between. CDR3 loop: CASSWGSDYEQYF. CDR3 DNA: TGTGCCAGCAGCTGGGGTTCTGACTACGAGCAGTACTTC.

Only a few counts were recorded for this clone. This rearrangement joins TRBV29-1 to TRBJ1-4; D is perhaps TRBD1 (6 bases). The length of the CDR3 is 15 residues. Germline values: CDR1 SQVTM, CDR2 ANQGSEA. V was clipped by 5 bases and J by 8 bases, with 21 bases between them. The CDR3 protein is CSVTAGEESGEKLFF. As DNA, the CDR3 is TGCAGCGTTACGGCAGGGGAAGAGTCTGGGGAAAAACTGTTTTTT. Filled out from reference TRBV29-1 and TRBJ1-4, the complete variable domain reads SAVISQKPSRDICQRGTSLTIQCQVDSQVTMMFWYRQQPGQSLTLIATANQGSEATYESGFVIDKFPISRPNLTFSTLTVSNMSPEDSSIYLCSVTAGEESGEKLFFGSGTQLSVL.

V and J are TRBV10-3 and TRBJ2-4, with 11 bases aligning to TRBD2. The trim removed 2 bases at V and 4 bases at J, leaving 4 bases unmatched. Germline assignment: CDR1 ENHRY and CDR2 SYGVKD. The CDR3 sequence is 16 residues long. CDR3 sequence: CAISEVAGGVKNIQYF. CDR3 nucleotides: TGTGCCATCAGTGAGGTAGCGGGGGGGGTTAAAAACATTCAGTACTTC.

The chain combines TRBV7-9 with TRBJ2-3; D could derive from TRBD1 or TRBD2 (5 bases each). Per the germline V gene, CDR1 is SEHNR and CDR2 is FQNEAQ (reference sequence). This CDR3 is built from 13 residues. V lost 5 bases and J lost 0, with 6 bases in between. The CDR3 DNA sequence: TGTGCCAGCAGCCGGGACAGCACAGATACGCAGTATTTT. Its translation is CASSRDSTDTQYF.

This chain joins TRBV2 and TRBJ2-1; D unresolved. This CDR3 has 14 residues. Between the trimmed V and J ends, which lost 8 bases and 0 bases, there was a span of 11 bases. Germline assignment: CDR1 SNHLY and CDR2 FYNNEI. CDR3 residues: CASDWVGSYNEQFF. The DNA of the CDR3 is TGTGCCAGCGATTGGGTAGGCTCCTACAATGAGCAGTTCTTC.

The rearrangement links TRBV7-9 to TRBJ2-7, with D tentatively TRBD1 (6 bases). Trimming left V 3 bases short and J 5 bases short, with 14 bases between. The germline V gene encodes CDR1 SEHNR and CDR2 FQNEAQ (reference sequence). The CDR3 covers 14 residues. For the CDR3, the DNA is TGTGCCAGCAGCTTCGCACAGGGTCCAAACGAGCAGTACTTC. Protein: CASSFAQGPNEQYF.

This chain links TRBV2 with TRBJ2-7, with D tentatively TRBD2 (6 bases). The CDR3 extends over 13 amino acids. Germline V gene sequence: CDR1 SNHLY, CDR2 FYNNEI. Deletions cut 4 bases from V and 3 bases from J, with 10 bases between. CDR3 residues: CASSVGAGYEQYF. The CDR3 coding sequence is TGTGCCAGCAGTGTGGGAGCGGGCTACGAGCAGTACTTC. The whole variable domain, remainder taken from reference TRBV2 and TRBJ2-7, is EPEVTQTPSHQVTQMGQEVILRCVPISNHLYFYWYRQILGQKVEFLVSFYNNEISEKSEIFDDQFSVERPDGSNFTLKIRSTKLEDSAMYFCASSVGAGYEQYFGPGTRLTVT.

The chain employs TRBV6-6 and TRBJ2-7; TRBD1 agrees at 7 bases. In germline, CDR1 is MNHNY, CDR2 SVGAGI (reference sequence). Trimming at V came to 6 bases and at J to 2 bases, leaving 7 bases not matched to a gene. This CDR3 has 14 residues. The CDR3 spells CASRGGQVTYEQYF. The CDR3, as DNA: TGTGCCAGCAGAGGAGGACAGGTCACCTACGAGCAGTACTTC.